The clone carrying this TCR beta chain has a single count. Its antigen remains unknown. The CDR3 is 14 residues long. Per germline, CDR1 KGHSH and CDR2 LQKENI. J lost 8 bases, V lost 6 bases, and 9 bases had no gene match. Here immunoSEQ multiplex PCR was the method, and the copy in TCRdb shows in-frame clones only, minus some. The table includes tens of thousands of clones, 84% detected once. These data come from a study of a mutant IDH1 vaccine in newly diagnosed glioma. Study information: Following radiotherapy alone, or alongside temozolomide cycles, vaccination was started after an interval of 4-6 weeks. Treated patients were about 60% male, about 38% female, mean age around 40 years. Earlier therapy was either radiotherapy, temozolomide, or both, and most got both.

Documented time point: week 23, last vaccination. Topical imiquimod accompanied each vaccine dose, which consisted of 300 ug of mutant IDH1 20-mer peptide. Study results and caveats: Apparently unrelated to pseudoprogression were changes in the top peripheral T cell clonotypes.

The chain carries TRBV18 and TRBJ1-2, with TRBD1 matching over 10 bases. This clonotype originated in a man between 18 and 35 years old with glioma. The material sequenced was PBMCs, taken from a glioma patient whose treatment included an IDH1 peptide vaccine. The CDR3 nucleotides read TGTGCCAGCTCGACCGGGACAGGGGCGGTCGGCTACACCTTC. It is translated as CASSTGTGAVGYTF.